This T cell receptor beta chain is drawn from a study of beta chain features in type 1 diabetes. Every donor had blood drawn once into heparin, around 120 mL on average. Study-level points and caveats: A moderate, significant TCRB CDR3 shortening appeared in type 1 diabetes across four CD4+ subsets.

Notes on this clone: Its matching antigen is unknown.

What was sequenced were expressed TCRB transcripts, since all of the isolated RNA had been reverse transcribed. The method was immunoSEQ multiplex PCR; TCRdb's version includes in-frame clones alone and lacks a portion of them. This table has some 250,000 clones, 14% appearing once. This CDR3 comprises 11 residues. Germline assignment: CDR1 GTSNPN and CDR2 SVGIG (reference sequence). Trimming removed 3 bases from V and 16 bases from J, with 16 bases in between. The TCR originated in a man between 25 and 39 years old with type 1 diabetes. What was sequenced was naive CD4+ T cells from blood. The rearrangement uses TRBV30 and TRBJ2-4; TRBD1 might be the D (6 bases). In DNA, the CDR3 is TGTGCCTGGAGCGGGGCGACAGGCGACTACTTC. Protein: CAWSGATGDYF.